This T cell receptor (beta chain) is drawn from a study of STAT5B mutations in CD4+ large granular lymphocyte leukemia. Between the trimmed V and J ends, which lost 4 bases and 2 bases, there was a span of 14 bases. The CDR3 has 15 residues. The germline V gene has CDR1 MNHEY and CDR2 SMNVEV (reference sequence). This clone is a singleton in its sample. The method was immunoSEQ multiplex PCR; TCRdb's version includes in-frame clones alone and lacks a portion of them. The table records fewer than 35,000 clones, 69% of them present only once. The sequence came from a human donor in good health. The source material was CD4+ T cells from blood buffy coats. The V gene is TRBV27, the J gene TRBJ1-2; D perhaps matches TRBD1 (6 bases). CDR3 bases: TGTGCCAGCAGTTCGCAATTCCAGGGGAACTATGGCTACACCTTC. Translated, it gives CASSSQFQGNYGYTF.